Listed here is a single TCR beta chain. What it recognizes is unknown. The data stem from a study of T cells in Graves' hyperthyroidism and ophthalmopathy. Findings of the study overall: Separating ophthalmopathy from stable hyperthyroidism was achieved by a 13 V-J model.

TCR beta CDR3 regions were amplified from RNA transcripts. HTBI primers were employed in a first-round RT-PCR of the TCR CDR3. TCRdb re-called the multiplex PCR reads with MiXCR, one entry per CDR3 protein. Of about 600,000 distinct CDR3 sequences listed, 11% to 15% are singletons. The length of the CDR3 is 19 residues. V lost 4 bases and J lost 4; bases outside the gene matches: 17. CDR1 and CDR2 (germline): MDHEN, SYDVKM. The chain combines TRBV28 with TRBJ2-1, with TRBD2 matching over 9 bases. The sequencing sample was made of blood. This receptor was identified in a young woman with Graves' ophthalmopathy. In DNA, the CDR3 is TGTGCCAGCAGTTCCCTCGCGGCTAGCGGGACTAGCTTGTACAATGAGCAGTTCTTC. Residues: CASSSLAASGTSLYNEQFF.